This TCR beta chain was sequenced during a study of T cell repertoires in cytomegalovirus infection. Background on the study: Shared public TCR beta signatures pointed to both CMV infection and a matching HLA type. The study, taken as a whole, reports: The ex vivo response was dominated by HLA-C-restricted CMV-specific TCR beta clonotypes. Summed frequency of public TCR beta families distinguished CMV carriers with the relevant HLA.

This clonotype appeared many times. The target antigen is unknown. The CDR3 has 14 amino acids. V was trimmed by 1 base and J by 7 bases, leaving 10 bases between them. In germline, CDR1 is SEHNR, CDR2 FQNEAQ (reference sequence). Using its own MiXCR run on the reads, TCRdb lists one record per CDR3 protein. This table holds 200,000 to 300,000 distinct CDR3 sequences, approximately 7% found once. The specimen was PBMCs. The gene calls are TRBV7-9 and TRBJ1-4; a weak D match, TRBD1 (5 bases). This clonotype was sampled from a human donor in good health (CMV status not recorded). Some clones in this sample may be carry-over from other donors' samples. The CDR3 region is CASSLVVGGEKLFF. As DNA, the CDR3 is TGTGCCAGCAGCTTAGTAGTCGGGGGTGAAAAACTGTTTTTT.